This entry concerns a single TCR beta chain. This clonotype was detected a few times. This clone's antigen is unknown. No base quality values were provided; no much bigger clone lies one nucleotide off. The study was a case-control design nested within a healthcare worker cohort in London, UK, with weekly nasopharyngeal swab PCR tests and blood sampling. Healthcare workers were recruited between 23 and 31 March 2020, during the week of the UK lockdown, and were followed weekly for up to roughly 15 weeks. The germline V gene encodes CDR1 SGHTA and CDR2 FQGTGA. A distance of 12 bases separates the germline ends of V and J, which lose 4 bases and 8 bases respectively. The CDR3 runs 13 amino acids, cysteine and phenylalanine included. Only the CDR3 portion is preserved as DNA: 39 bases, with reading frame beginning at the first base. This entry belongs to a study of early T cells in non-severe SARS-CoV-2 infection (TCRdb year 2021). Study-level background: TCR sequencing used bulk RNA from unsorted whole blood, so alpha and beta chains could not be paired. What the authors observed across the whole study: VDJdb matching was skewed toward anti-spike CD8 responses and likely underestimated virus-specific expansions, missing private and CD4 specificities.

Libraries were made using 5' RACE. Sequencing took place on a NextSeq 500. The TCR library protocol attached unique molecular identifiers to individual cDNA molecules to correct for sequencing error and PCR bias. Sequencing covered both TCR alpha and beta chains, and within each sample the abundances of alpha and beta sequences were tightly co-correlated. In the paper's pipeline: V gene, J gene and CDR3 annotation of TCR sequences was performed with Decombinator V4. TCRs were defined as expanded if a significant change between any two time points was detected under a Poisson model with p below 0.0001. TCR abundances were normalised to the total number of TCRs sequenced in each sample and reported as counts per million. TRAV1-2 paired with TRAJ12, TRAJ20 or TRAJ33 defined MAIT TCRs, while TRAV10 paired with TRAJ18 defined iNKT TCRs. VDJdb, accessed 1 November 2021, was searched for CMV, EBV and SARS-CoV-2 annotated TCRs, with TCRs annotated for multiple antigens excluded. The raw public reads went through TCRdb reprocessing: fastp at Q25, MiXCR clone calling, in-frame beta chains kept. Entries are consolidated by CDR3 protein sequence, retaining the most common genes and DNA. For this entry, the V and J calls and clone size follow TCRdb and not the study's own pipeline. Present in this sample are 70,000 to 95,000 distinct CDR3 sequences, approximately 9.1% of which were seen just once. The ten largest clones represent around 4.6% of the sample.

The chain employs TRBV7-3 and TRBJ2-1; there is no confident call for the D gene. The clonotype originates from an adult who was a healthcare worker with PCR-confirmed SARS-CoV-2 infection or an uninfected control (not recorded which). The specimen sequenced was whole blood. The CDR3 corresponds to CASSSYSGDEQFF. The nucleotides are TGTGCCAGCAGCTCTTATTCGGGCGATGAGCAGTTCTTC. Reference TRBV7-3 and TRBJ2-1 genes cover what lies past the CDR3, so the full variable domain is GAGVSQTPSNKVTEKGKYVELRCDPISGHTALYWYRQSLGQGPEFLIYFQGTGAADDSGLPNDRFFAVRPEGSVSTLKIQRTERGDSAVYLCASSSYSGDEQFFGPGTRLTVL.